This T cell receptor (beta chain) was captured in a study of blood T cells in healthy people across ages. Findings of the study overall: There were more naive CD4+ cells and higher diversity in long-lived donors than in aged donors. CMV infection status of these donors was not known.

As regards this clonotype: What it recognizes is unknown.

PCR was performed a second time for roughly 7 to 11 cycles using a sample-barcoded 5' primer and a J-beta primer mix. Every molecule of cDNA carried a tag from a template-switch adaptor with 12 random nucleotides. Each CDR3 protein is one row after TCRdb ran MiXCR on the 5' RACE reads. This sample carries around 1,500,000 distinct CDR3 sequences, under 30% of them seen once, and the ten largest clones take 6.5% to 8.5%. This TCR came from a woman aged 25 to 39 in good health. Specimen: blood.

CDR3 sequence reads: CASSFDREVGYTF. CDR3 DNA: TGTGCCAGCAGTTTCGACAGGGAGGTTGGCTACACCTTC. The chain employs TRBV2 and TRBJ1-2; 7 bases line up with TRBD1. V gave up 5 bases and J gave up 7 bases; unmatched junction bases: 7. The CDR3 is 13 residues long. Germline CDR1 is SNHLY and CDR2 is FYNNEI.